These 25 T cell receptor beta chains share one sample of origin, sequenced in a study of T cell responses to AZD1222 COVID-19 vaccine. The table came from immunoSEQ multiplex PCR; TCRdb's copy has only in-frame clones and leaves some out. The table has some 84,000 clones, 87% seen once. The input for sequencing was peripheral blood, taken 28 days after the second AZD1222 dose. Source of these receptors: an adult who received the AZD1222 COVID-19 vaccine.

The chain carries TRBV16 and TRBJ1-5; weak D call: TRBD1 (6 bases). The V end was cut by 2 bases, the J end by 7 bases, with 18 bases between. Per germline, CDR1 KGHSY and CDR2 FQNENV. The CDR3 totals 16 residues. The CDR3 DNA is TGTGCCAGCAGCCAACAAGAACAGGGTTTAGGGCAGCCCCAGCATTTT. Its translation: CASSQQEQGLGQPQHF. Filled out from reference TRBV16 and TRBJ1-5, the complete variable domain reads GEEVAQTPKHLVRGEGQKAKLYCAPIKGHSYVFWYQQVLKNEFKFLISFQNENVFDETGMPKERFSAKCLPNSPCSLEIQATKLEDSAVYFCASSQQEQGLGQPQHFGDGTRLSIL.

The chain is built from TRBV7-3 and TRBJ1-1; D remains ambiguous. The CDR3 runs to 13 residues. Between the trimmed V and J ends, which lost 3 bases and 0 bases, there was a span of 5 bases. Germline V gene lookup returns CDR1 SGHTA and CDR2 FQGTGA. The CDR3 region has the DNA TGTGCCAGCAGCTTCGACATGAACACTGAAGCTTTCTTT. Protein: CASSFDMNTEAFF.

This clone was observed a single time. V gene TRBV6-4 combines with J gene TRBJ2-2; TRBD1 matches 8 bases. The CDR3 has 16 residues. V shed 7 bases, J shed 8 bases, and the junction held 15 bases outside the gene matches. Looked up from germline, CDR1 is MRHNA and CDR2 is SNTAGT. The CDR3 protein is CASTVYGAGGAGELFF. The CDR3, as DNA: TGTGCCAGCACGGTTTATGGGGCAGGGGGCGCGGGGGAGCTGTTTTTT.

This chain joins TRBV9 and TRBJ2-1, with 11 bases lining up with TRBD2. Per the germline V gene, CDR1 is SGDLS and CDR2 is YYNGEE. Trimming removed 2 bases from V and 4 bases from J; junction bases left unmatched: 8. This CDR3 comprises 17 residues. The CDR3 bases are TGTGCCAGCAGCGTCTATAGCGGGGGGGCCTCGTACAATGAGCAGTTCTTC. It yields the protein CASSVYSGGASYNEQFF.

This clone was seen just once. The chain employs TRBV27 and TRBJ1-2; tentative D call: TRBD1 (5 bases). This CDR3 contains 14 residues. With 0 bases removed from V and 7 bases from J, the gap between germline ends came to 12 bases. Germline loops: CDR1 MNHEY, CDR2 SMNVEV (reference sequence). CDR3 nucleotide sequence: TGTGCCAGCAGTTTATCGTCTGGGGGTCTTGGCTACACCTTC. Protein: CASSLSSGGLGYTF.

The chain joins TRBV5-4 to TRBJ1-3; D may be TRBD1 (5 bases). This CDR3 has 17 amino acids. Germline V gives CDR1 SGHNT, CDR2 YYREEE (reference sequence). Between the trimmed V and J ends, which lost 3 bases and 0 bases, there was a span of 16 bases. CDR3 protein: CASSSKFGAASGNTIYF. The CDR3 DNA reads as TGTGCCAGCAGCTCCAAATTTGGGGCTGCCTCTGGAAACACCATATATTTT.

This CDR3 is CASSQGKGQGTMNTEAFF. The CDR3, as DNA: TGCGCCAGCAGCCAAGGCAAGGGACAGGGGACAATGAACACTGAAGCTTTCTTT. The rearrangement joins TRBV4-3 to TRBJ1-1; 10 bases align to TRBD1. Trimming took 1 base from V and 0 from J; bases not matched to a gene: 8. Per germline, CDR1 LGHNA and CDR2 YSLEER. The CDR3 length is 18 residues.

The rearrangement joins TRBV18 to TRBJ1-6, with 10 positions matching TRBD1. Germline CDR1 KGHSH, CDR2 LQKENI. J was trimmed by 7 bases and V by 6 bases; bases with no gene match: 6. There are 15 residues in the CDR3. This CDR3 is CASSRTGGMNSPLHF. In DNA, the CDR3 is TGTGCCAGCTCGCGGACAGGGGGAATGAATTCACCCCTCCACTTT.

This clone was observed once. This rearrangement joins TRBV7-9 to TRBJ2-7, with TRBD1 matching 8 bases. V was clipped by 5 bases and J by 6 bases; unmatched bases: 12. This CDR3 is built from 15 residues. CDR1 is SEHNR, CDR2 FQNEAQ, per germline (reference sequence). The CDR3 bases are TGTGCCAGCAGCCCCTTTGGACAGGGCCGGGGCGAGCAGTACTTC. It specifies CASSPFGQGRGEQYF.

The chain employs TRBV27 and TRBJ1-2, with 8 bases fitting TRBD1. The CDR3 loop spans 20 amino acids. The V gene end was trimmed by 6 bases and the J gene end by 6 bases; junction bases not matched to a gene: 27. Germline CDR1 reads MNHEY; CDR2 reads SMNVEV (reference sequence). CDR3 bases: TGTGCCAGCAGGAGAAGACAGGGGACGCCGGGGGTACTATCTGTGCATGGCTACACCTTC. Amino acids: CASRRRQGTPGVLSVHGYTF.

The chain carries TRBV7-8 and TRBJ2-3; 9 nucleotides agree with TRBD1. The trim removed 7 bases at V and 1 base at J, leaving 6 bases unmatched. The germline gives CDR1 SGHVS, CDR2 FQNEAQ. CDR3 length equals 15 residues. The CDR3, as DNA: TGTGCCAGCATAAGGGGGACAGGGCGCACAGATACGCAGTATTTT. This codes for CASIRGTGRTDTQYF.

V is TRBV2 and J is TRBJ1-5; D is possibly TRBD1 (6 bases). The V gene's germline CDR1 is SNHLY and CDR2 FYNNEI. V was clipped by 4 bases and J by 4 bases, with 14 bases between them. The CDR3 loop spans 15 amino acids. CDR3 coding DNA: TGTGCCAGCAGTGTCAGGGGCCTACCGAATCAGCCCCAGCATTTT. This translates into CASSVRGLPNQPQHF.

J is TRBJ2-7 and V is TRBV7-2; D gene uncertain. V was pared by 1 base and J by 9 bases, with 10 bases between. CDR1 SGHTA and CDR2 FQGNSA come from the germline V gene. The CDR3 consists of 12 residues. Written as DNA, the CDR3 is TGTGCCAGCAGCTTAGAGGTCGCAAGGCAGTACTTC. Protein: CASSLEVARQYF.

This clone was found a few times. The chain uses TRBV5-6 and TRBJ1-1, with D unclear. In germline, CDR1 is SGHDT, CDR2 YYEEEE. Trimming cost V 4 bases and J 2 bases, with 9 bases left between them. The CDR3 totals 13 residues. Here the CDR3 reads CASSPTANTEAFF. As DNA, the CDR3 is TGTGCCAGCAGCCCCACAGCAAACACTGAAGCTTTCTTT.

The rearrangement uses TRBV24-1 and TRBJ2-2; tentative D call: TRBD1 (5 bases). The CDR3 has 14 amino acids. V lost 3 bases, J lost 4 bases, and 8 bases lay in between. In germline, CDR1 is KGHDR, CDR2 SFDVKD. CDR3 amino acids: CATSDQGSTGELFF. DNA for the CDR3: TGTGCCACCAGTGATCAGGGAAGCACCGGGGAGCTGTTTTTT.

CDR3 sequence reads: CAAAQQPNTEAFF. In DNA, the CDR3 is TGTGCAGCAGCCCAACAGCCGAACACTGAAGCTTTCTTT. The chain employs TRBV19 and TRBJ1-1; D is uncertain. Germline V lookup: CDR1 LNHDA, CDR2 SQIVND (reference sequence). CDR3 size: 13 residues.

The CDR3 DNA reads TGTGCCAGCAGCTTAGTCATGAGGGACCCCAATCAGCCCCAGCATTTT. As protein: CASSLVMRDPNQPQHF. This rearrangement joins TRBV11-2 to TRBJ1-5, with a tentative D call TRBD1 (5 bases). Trimming removed 1 base at V and 3 bases at J, with 13 bases between. The CDR3 sequence is 16 residues long. CDR1 is SGHAT, CDR2 FQNNGV, per germline.

The chain recombines TRBV5-1 with TRBJ1-3; D is unresolved. Germline V lookup: CDR1 SGHRS, CDR2 YFSETQ. The CDR3 totals 15 residues. Trimming removed 2 bases from V and 4 bases from J, with 13 bases in between. The CDR3 DNA is TGCGCCAGCAGCTTAGCATCAATGTACGGAAACACCATATATTTT. Its protein is CASSLASMYGNTIYF.

This sequence joins TRBV2 and TRBJ2-6; D is ambiguous. The CDR3 extends over 14 amino acids. V shed 3 bases and J shed 2 bases, with 5 bases lying between them. Germline values: CDR1 SNHLY, CDR2 FYNNEI. The CDR3 DNA sequence: TGTGCCAGCAGTGAGGTCGCTGGGGCCAACGTCCTGACTTTC. It encodes CASSEVAGANVLTF.

The rearrangement joins TRBV10-3 to TRBJ1-5; unclear D gene. CDR3 length equals 13 residues. Germline assignment: CDR1 ENHRY and CDR2 SYGVKD. Trimming removed 10 bases from V and 4 bases from J, with 14 bases in between. CDR3 amino acids: CATWEGRNQPQHF. CDR3 sequence (DNA): TGTGCCACTTGGGAGGGTCGGAATCAGCCCCAGCATTTT.

The rearrangement joins TRBV6-5 to TRBJ2-6; D unresolved. Germline CDR1 and CDR2: MNHEY and SVGAGI. Trimming pared 0 bases from V and 4 bases from J, leaving 10 bases between. The length of the CDR3 is 16 residues. The CDR3 here is CASSYSVSWGANVLTF. The CDR3 DNA follows: TGTGCCAGCAGTTACTCAGTGTCCTGGGGGGCCAACGTCCTGACTTTC.

The chain recombines TRBV27 with TRBJ2-5, with 10 nucleotides matching TRBD2. The length of the CDR3 is 16 residues. Germline values: CDR1 MNHEY, CDR2 SMNVEV (reference sequence). J lost 7 bases, V lost 1 base, and 9 bases had no gene match. The CDR3 bases are TGTGCCAGCAGTTTATTCCGGACTAGCGGCCTCGGGACCCAGTACTTC. The encoded protein is CASSLFRTSGLGTQYF.

Written as DNA, the CDR3 is TGTGCCAGCAGTCGAAACCAGGAAAAACTGTTTTTT. This codes for CASSRNQEKLFF. The chain couples TRBV14 to TRBJ1-4; D remains unclear. CDR3 length equals 12 residues. Germline V gene data show CDR1 as SGHDN and CDR2 as FVKESK. V lost 6 bases and J 8 bases, leaving 10 bases between the germline ends.

CDR3 nucleotide sequence: TGTGCCAGCAGCTTCACTAGCGGCCTGGCAGATACGCAGTATTTT. Protein: CASSFTSGLADTQYF. The chain has TRBV11-2 and TRBJ2-3, with 8 bases fitting TRBD2. Germline loops: CDR1 SGHAT, CDR2 FQNNGV. The junction had 6 bases not matched to a gene; V was cut back by 3 bases and J by 4 bases. CDR3 length equals 15 residues.

This chain connects TRBV7-2 to TRBJ2-1; 13 positions agree with TRBD2. The ends lost 4 bases at V and 4 bases at J; junction bases unmatched: 1. Germline V CDR1 and CDR2: SGHTA, FQGNSA. CDR3 size: 15 residues. The CDR3 nucleotides are TGTGCCAGCAGCTGGGGACTAGCGGGATACAATGAGCAGTTCTTC. It encodes CASSWGLAGYNEQFF.